This TCR beta chain was profiled in a study of blood T cell repertoires in COVID-19. This clone appeared a single time. Data came from immunoSEQ multiplex PCR; TCRdb stores just in-frame clones and leaves some out. The repertoire includes about 340,000 clones, approximately 90% of them detected once, and 2.5% to 4% sits in the top ten. The CDR3 sequence is 15 residues long. Germline CDR1 SGHTA, CDR2 FQGNSA. V dropped 7 bases and J dropped 5 bases, with 20 bases sitting between them. The gene calls are TRBV7-2 and TRBJ1-1; no clear D gene. The clonotype originates from a woman aged 18-29 years who had recovered from COVID-19. Source material: peripheral blood. CDR3 DNA sequence: TGTGCCAGCACCCTTGGCTCACAGTCTCGTACTGAAGCTTTCTTT. Translation gives CASTLGSQSRTEAFF. The full variable domain, with the rest looked up from reference TRBV7-2 and TRBJ1-1, is GAGVSQSPSNKVTEKGKDVELRCDPISGHTALYWYRQSLGQGLEFLIYFQGNSAPDKSGLPSDRFSAERTGGSVSTLTIQRTQQEDSAVYLCASTLGSQSRTEAFFGQGTRLTVV.